The 21 T cell receptor beta chains below all came from one sample that was sequenced in a study of memory CD4+ T cells and cytomegalovirus serostatus. The sort gate was single viable CD3+CD4+CD8-CD45RO+ cells for memory CD4+ T cells. Measured with immunoSEQ multiplex PCR; TCRdb has only the in-frame clones, and not every one. The sample contains approximately 88,000 clones, roughly 80% of which appear only once. The specimen was memory CD4+ T cells from blood. These receptors were obtained from an adult in good health and CMV-seropositive.

The CDR3 region is CASSLEGTYNEQFF. In nucleotides, the CDR3 is TGCGCCAGCAGCTTGGAGGGAACCTACAATGAGCAGTTCTTC. J is TRBJ2-1 and V is TRBV5-1, with no clear D. V was clipped by 0 bases and J by 2 bases, with 6 bases between them. This CDR3 has 14 residues. Germline V gene data show CDR1 as SGHRS and CDR2 as YFSETQ. Supplemented by reference TRBV5-1 and TRBJ2-1, the full variable domain reads KAGVTQTPRYLIKTRGQQVTLSCSPISGHRSVSWYQQTPGQGLQFLFEYFSETQRNKGNFPGRFSGRQFSNSRSEMNVSTLELGDSALYLCASSLEGTYNEQFFGPGTRLTVL.

The gene calls are TRBV7-2 and TRBJ1-1, with 7 bases matching TRBD1. V shed 2 bases and J 4 bases; nucleotides not matched to a gene: 16. The CDR3 length is 18 residues. From germline, CDR1 is SGHTA and CDR2 FQGNSA. The CDR3 nucleotides are TGTGCCAGCAGCTTACGTCTAGGGACGACAGGGCTCGGCACTGAAGCTTTCTTT. It encodes CASSLRLGTTGLGTEAFF.

The gene calls are TRBV5-4 and TRBJ2-3; 14 positions agree with TRBD2. This CDR3 has 19 residues. Germline trimming cut 0 bases from V and 4 bases from J; bases unmatched to any gene: 10. CDR1 SGHNT and CDR2 YYREEE come from the germline V gene (reference sequence). Written as DNA, the CDR3 is TGTGCCAGCAGCTTGGGTGGTGGACTAGCGGGAGGAGGAGCAGATACGCAGTATTTT. This gives the protein CASSLGGGLAGGGADTQYF.

V is TRBV6-1 and J is TRBJ1-1; TRBD1 is a possible D gene (5 bases). The ends were cut back, 2 bases at V and 7 bases at J, with 8 bases in the middle. Germline lookup yields CDR1 MNHNS and CDR2 SASEGT. The CDR3 is 12 amino acids. The CDR3 loop reads CASSERQLEAFF. The CDR3 DNA reads as TGTGCCAGCAGTGAAAGACAGCTTGAAGCTTTCTTT.

The chain is built from TRBV6-1 and TRBJ2-1; TRBD2 matches at 9 bases. The germline V gene encodes CDR1 MNHNS and CDR2 SASEGT. V gave up 6 bases and J gave up 7 bases; unmatched junction bases: 4. The CDR3 is 13 amino acids. CDR3 sequence: CASRASGANEQFF. The CDR3 DNA follows: TGTGCCAGCAGGGCTAGCGGGGCTAATGAGCAGTTCTTC.

The J gene is TRBJ2-4, the V gene TRBV27; D is undetermined. Germline V gene data show CDR1 as MNHEY and CDR2 as SMNVEV (reference sequence). V lost 0 bases and J 0 bases, leaving 9 bases between the germline ends. The length of the CDR3 is 16 residues. The CDR3 spells CASSLSAGLAKNIQYF. In DNA form, the CDR3 reads TGTGCCAGCAGTTTATCGGCAGGTCTAGCCAAAAACATTCAGTACTTC.

This clone was seen just once. The chain couples TRBV27 to TRBJ2-3; 10 nucleotides match TRBD2. The CDR3 loop spans 16 amino acids. Germline V CDR1 and CDR2: MNHEY, SMNVEV (reference sequence). V lost 4 bases to trimming and J lost 1 base; unmatched junction nucleotides: 5. The CDR3 DNA sequence: TGTGCCAGCAGTTCCCCTCTAGCGGGAGGCACAGATACGCAGTATTTT. It is translated as CASSSPLAGGTDTQYF.

The V gene is TRBV6-6, the J gene TRBJ2-2; unclear D gene. Trimming pared 8 bases from V and 6 bases from J, leaving 13 bases between. The length of the CDR3 is 13 residues. Germline V gene lookup returns CDR1 MNHNY and CDR2 SVGAGI (reference sequence). This CDR3 reads CASQVDVAGELFF. DNA for the CDR3: TGTGCCAGCCAAGTAGATGTAGCCGGGGAGCTGTTTTTT.

Here the CDR3 reads CASSLYRASNQPQHF. CDR3 in DNA: TGTGCCAGCAGTTTGTACAGGGCTAGCAATCAGCCCCAGCATTTT. V usage is TRBV28 and J usage is TRBJ1-5; D is perhaps TRBD1 (6 bases). The CDR3 loop spans 15 amino acids. The V end lost 3 bases, the J end lost 0 bases, and 9 bases lay between the germline ends. CDR1 MDHEN and CDR2 SYDVKM come from the germline V gene.

On this clone itself: At the DNA level, this CDR3 is encoded by other sequences in the same sample as well. V and J are TRBV5-4 and TRBJ2-7, with a possible D match to TRBD2 (6 bases). CDR3 length equals 14 residues. CDR1 is SGHNT and CDR2 is YYREEE in the germline V gene (reference sequence). Trimming shortened V by 4 bases and J by 3 bases, and 14 bases separated the two germline ends. This CDR3 is CASSPSGSSYEQYF. The DNA of the CDR3 is TGTGCCAGCAGCCCTTCCGGGAGCAGCTACGAGCAGTACTTC.

This clone was seen a few times. The junction shows a germline mismatch at one end, possibly a read error. The rearrangement links TRBV4-1 to TRBJ1-2, with 8 bases aligning to TRBD1. CDR1 MGHRA and CDR2 YSYEKL come from the germline V gene. The CDR3 spans 14 residues. Written as DNA, the CDR3 is TGCGCCAGCAGCCAATCTGGGACAGGCACAACAATCGCCTTC. Translated: CASSQSGTGTTIAF.

Only a few counts were recorded for this clone. The J gene is TRBJ2-4, the V gene TRBV28; D is tentatively TRBD1 or TRBD2 (5 bases each). This CDR3 contains 14 residues. Looked up from germline, CDR1 is MDHEN and CDR2 is SYDVKM. V was pared by 2 bases and J by 7 bases, with 12 bases between. The CDR3 nucleotides read TGTGCCAGCAGTTTAACAGGCCGAGGGAACATTCAGTACTTC. This translates into CASSLTGRGNIQYF.

The genes are TRBV28 and TRBJ1-1, with 7 bases fitting TRBD1. Germline lookup yields CDR1 MDHEN and CDR2 SYDVKM. The CDR3 covers 17 residues. Germline trimming cut 4 bases from V and 0 bases from J; bases unmatched to any gene: 11. The CDR3 sequence is CASSSPDRALLNTEAFF. DNA for the CDR3: TGTGCCAGCAGTTCCCCCGACAGGGCTCTCTTGAACACTGAAGCTTTCTTT.

The V gene is TRBV5-1, the J gene TRBJ1-2; D is uncertain. The CDR3 is 12 amino acids. Trimming removed 4 bases from V and 3 bases from J, with 7 bases in between. Germline CDR1 is SGHRS and CDR2 is YFSETQ. The CDR3: CASSPQDYGYTF. CDR3 sequence (DNA): TGCGCCAGCAGCCCTCAGGACTATGGCTACACCTTC.

The J gene is TRBJ2-7, the V gene TRBV28, with 9 bases that match TRBD1. This CDR3 is built from 16 residues. V dropped 5 bases and J dropped 3; count of bases not matched to a gene: 11. Per the germline V gene, CDR1 is MDHEN and CDR2 is SYDVKM. The CDR3 sequence: CASSQIPGQGFYEQYF. In DNA, the CDR3 is TGTGCCAGCAGTCAAATCCCGGGACAGGGATTCTACGAGCAGTACTTC.

The gene calls are TRBV27 and TRBJ2-5; the D gene could be TRBD1 or TRBD2 (5 bases each). CDR3 size: 15 residues. Germline CDR1 reads MNHEY; CDR2 reads SMNVEV (reference sequence). Trimming left V 2 bases short and J 2 bases short, with 12 bases between. The CDR3 region has the DNA TGTGCCAGCAGTTTAAGGGGACCTACTCAAGAGACCCAGTACTTC. This encodes CASSLRGPTQETQYF.

The chain carries TRBV7-2 and TRBJ2-7; possible D gene TRBD2, 6 bases. The ends were cut back, 4 bases at V and 3 bases at J, with 13 bases in the middle. The CDR3 extends over 14 amino acids. The V gene's germline CDR1 is SGHTA and CDR2 FQGNSA. CDR3 bases: TGTGCCAGCAGCTGGGGTGGAGCGGGCTACGAGCAGTACTTC. Amino acids: CASSWGGAGYEQYF.

V is TRBV4-1 and J is TRBJ2-2, with D possibly matching TRBD2 (5 bases). The CDR3 extends over 14 amino acids. The germline V and J ends were trimmed by 0 bases and 6 bases, with 8 bases remaining between them. Germline values: CDR1 MGHRA, CDR2 YSYEKL. CDR3 nucleotide sequence: TGCGCCAGCAGCCAAGATCCCGGGGCCGGGGAGCTGTTTTTT. Its translation: CASSQDPGAGELFF.

This clone was seen more than once but under ten times. This chain uses TRBV5-5 with TRBJ2-3; 11 nucleotides align to TRBD2. The V gene end was trimmed by 2 bases and the J gene end by 1 base; junction bases not matched to a gene: 3. The CDR3 has 16 residues. CDR1 and CDR2 from the germline V gene are SGHKS and YYEKEE (reference sequence). The CDR3 coding sequence is TGTGCCAGCAGCTTTTTAGCGGGAGGGGGCACAGATACGCAGTATTTT. Its protein is CASSFLAGGGTDTQYF.

V usage is TRBV5-1 and J usage is TRBJ2-3; 7 nucleotides line up with TRBD2. J gave up 6 bases and V 0 bases, and 4 bases lay outside the gene matches. CDR3 size: 14 residues. CDR1 is SGHRS and CDR2 is YFSETQ in the germline V gene. The CDR3 nucleotides are TGCGCCAGCAGCTTGGATGGGCGGGAGGATACGCAGTATTTT. Its protein is CASSLDGREDTQYF.

This rearrangement joins TRBV7-6 to TRBJ1-1; D possibly corresponds to TRBD1 (5 bases). CDR3 length: 15 amino acids. Germline values: CDR1 SGHVS, CDR2 FNYEAQ. Trimming left V 5 bases short and J 6 bases short, with 19 bases between. Written as DNA, the CDR3 is TGTGCCAGCAGCAATAGGGCGGGGAGGGGCGCTGAAGCTTTCTTT. Translation gives CASSNRAGRGAEAFF. The variable domain in full, completed from reference TRBV7-6 and TRBJ1-1, reads GAGVSQSPRYKVTKRGQDVALRCDPISGHVSLYWYRQALGQGPEFLTYFNYEAQQDKSGLPNDRFSAERPEGSISTLTIQRTEQRDSAMYRCASSNRAGRGAEAFFGQGTRLTVV.